A single sample gave rise to the 23 T cell receptor beta chains below, sequenced in a study of shared clonotypes between healthy human individuals. The protocol was immunoSEQ multiplex PCR, while the TCRdb copy is restricted to in-frame clones and leaves out a portion. The repertoire holds millions of clones, about 95% seen once, with around 1.1% in the top ten. Naive CD8 cells lacked CD45RO, underwent positive selection for CCR7 and left out terminally differentiated effector memory CD45RA+ cells. The sample taken for sequencing was naive CD8+ T cells sorted from blood. Source of these receptors: a man aged 18 to 30 in good health.

The V and J genes are TRBV7-3 and TRBJ2-5; the match to TRBD1 covers 12 bases. In germline, CDR1 is SGHTA, CDR2 FQGTGA. CDR3 length equals 15 residues. The V segment lost 3 bases and the J segment 5 bases; nucleotides outside the gene matches: 4. The CDR3 spells CASSLGTGGAETQYF. CDR3 in DNA: TGTGCCAGCAGCTTGGGGACAGGGGGCGCGGAGACCCAGTACTTC.

Details on this clone: At the DNA level, this CDR3 is encoded by other sequences in the same sample as well. The chain carries TRBV5-1 and TRBJ2-7; unclear D gene. There are 14 residues in the CDR3. The germline gives CDR1 SGHRS, CDR2 YFSETQ. V was shortened by 4 bases and J by 0 bases, with 11 bases between the two germline ends. The DNA of the CDR3 is TGCGCCAGCAGCCCTCTGGATGGCTCCTACGAGCAGTACTTC. Its protein is CASSPLDGSYEQYF.

The chain uses TRBV2 and TRBJ2-1, with 7 bases matching TRBD1. The CDR3 length is 16 residues. V dropped 2 bases and J dropped 1; count of bases not matched to a gene: 5. The germline gives CDR1 SNHLY, CDR2 FYNNEI. In nucleotides, the CDR3 is TGTGCCAGCAGTGAATCCCCGGGACAGTCCTACAATGAGCAGTTCTTC. Its protein product is CASSESPGQSYNEQFF.

About this clone: Other DNA variants within this sample encode the same CDR3. The chain combines TRBV5-1 with TRBJ1-2; TRBD1 is a possible D gene (5 bases). Per the germline V gene, CDR1 is SGHRS and CDR2 is YFSETQ. Trimming shortened V by 0 bases and J by 0 bases, and 6 bases separated the two germline ends. The CDR3 has 14 residues. The CDR3 loop is CASSLDRPNYGYTF. Written as DNA, the CDR3 is TGCGCCAGCAGCTTGGACAGGCCTAACTATGGCTACACCTTC. Full variable domain (rest looked up from reference TRBV5-1 and TRBJ1-2): KAGVTQTPRYLIKTRGQQVTLSCSPISGHRSVSWYQQTPGQGLQFLFEYFSETQRNKGNFPGRFSGRQFSNSRSEMNVSTLELGDSALYLCASSLDRPNYGYTFGSGTRLTVV.

This clone was seen just once. This chain connects TRBV7-9 to TRBJ1-4, with D possibly matching TRBD1 (5 bases). This CDR3 is 13 amino acids long. V shed 8 bases and J shed 7 bases, with 14 bases lying between them. Germline loops: CDR1 SEHNR, CDR2 FQNEAQ (reference sequence). The CDR3 DNA sequence: TGTGCCAGCGTTTCAGGGCCAGGTGAAAAACTGTTTTTT. It is translated as CASVSGPGEKLFF.

Here the CDR3 DNA reads TGTGCCAGCAGCTCCCTCTCGGACACCATATATTTT. Protein: CASSSLSDTIYF. The chain carries TRBV7-8 and TRBJ1-3; D is undetermined. Germline V gene lookup returns CDR1 SGHVS and CDR2 FQNEAQ. V lost 4 bases and J 8 bases, leaving 9 bases between the germline ends. The CDR3 contains 12 residues.

This chain joins TRBV13 and TRBJ2-2, with D maybe TRBD2 (5 bases). The V and J ends lost 6 bases and 6 bases respectively, with 20 bases between them. Per germline, CDR1 PRHDT and CDR2 FYEKMQ (reference sequence). The CDR3 contains 16 residues. The CDR3 DNA is TGTGCCAGCAGTTCCTCCCTGAGGGAGTGGGCCGGGGAGCTGTTTTTT. As protein: CASSSSLREWAGELFF.

This rearrangement joins TRBV10-3 to TRBJ2-1, with D perhaps assigned TRBD1 or TRBD2 (5 bases each). The germline V gene has CDR1 ENHRY and CDR2 SYGVKD. The CDR3 runs to 16 residues. The V and J ends lost 3 bases and 6 bases respectively, with 18 bases between them. The CDR3 is CAISELNYEGTNEQFF. The CDR3 DNA sequence: TGTGCCATCAGTGAATTAAACTACGAAGGGACCAATGAGCAGTTCTTC.

This chain connects TRBV27 to TRBJ2-7; D may be TRBD2 (5 bases). The V end was cut by 6 bases, the J end by 1 base, with 13 bases between. The CDR3 sequence is 14 residues long. CDR1 and CDR2 from the germline V gene are MNHEY and SMNVEV (reference sequence). DNA for the CDR3: TGTGCCAGCAGAGAGGAGGCCCGTTCCTACGAGCAGTACTTC. Its translation is CASREEARSYEQYF.

The chain carries TRBV11-1 and TRBJ2-7; D unclear. CDR3 length: 13 amino acids. V dropped 4 bases and J dropped 2 bases, with 9 bases sitting between them. Germline V gene data show CDR1 as SGHAT and CDR2 as FQDESV (reference sequence). In nucleotides, the CDR3 is TGTGCCAGCAGCTATTCCTCCACCTACGAGCAGTACTTC. Its protein is CASSYSSTYEQYF.

The genes are TRBV4-1 and TRBJ2-5; 10 positions match TRBD2. Germline-derived CDR1 and CDR2 are MGHRA and YSYEKL. CDR3 size: 16 residues. Trimming cost V 4 bases and J 0 bases; bases outside gene matches: 5. Here the CDR3 DNA reads TGCGCCAGCAGCCTTCTAGGACTAGCGGACCAAGAGACCCAGTACTTC. The encoded protein is CASSLLGLADQETQYF.

The gene calls are TRBV25-1 and TRBJ1-4; D gene unclear. The CDR3 covers 14 residues. Germline lookup yields CDR1 MGHDK and CDR2 SYGVNS. V was clipped by 5 bases and J by 2 bases, with 9 bases between them. The CDR3 DNA reads as TGTGCCAGCAGTAGCGGGATTACTAATGAAAAACTGTTTTTT. Translation gives CASSSGITNEKLFF.

The chain recombines TRBV4-3 with TRBJ1-1; D uncertain. Between the trimmed V and J ends, which lost 4 bases and 0 bases, there was a span of 6 bases. The CDR3 runs to 13 residues. The germline CDR1 and CDR2 sequences are LGHNA and YSLEER. DNA for the CDR3: TGCGCCAGCAGCCCCACTATGAACACTGAAGCTTTCTTT. This gives the protein CASSPTMNTEAFF.

The gene calls are TRBV2 and TRBJ2-7; TRBD1 matches at 7 bases. V was pared by 8 bases and J by 6 bases, with 10 bases of the junction left unmatched. The CDR3 extends over 13 amino acids. Per germline, CDR1 SNHLY and CDR2 FYNNEI. The CDR3 protein is CASLRKDRSEQYF. The CDR3 region has the DNA TGTGCCAGCTTACGTAAGGACAGGAGCGAGCAGTACTTC.

This clone appeared a few times. V usage is TRBV6-6 and J usage is TRBJ2-7; TRBD2 might be the D (6 bases). The CDR3 has 14 residues. V lost 6 bases, J lost 2 bases, and 14 bases lay in between. Looked up from germline, CDR1 is MNHNY and CDR2 is SVGAGI (reference sequence). This chain's CDR3 is CASRGGSLPYEQYF. The DNA of the CDR3 is TGTGCCAGCAGGGGGGGATCCCTGCCCTACGAGCAGTACTTC.

This chain links TRBV23-1 with TRBJ2-3; D unresolved. Being an ORF, TRBV23-1 has a function that is uncertain. V shed 0 bases and J shed 3 bases, with 13 bases lying between them. This CDR3 is built from 16 residues. CDR3 sequence: CASSQSRTGGTDTQYF. The CDR3 DNA sequence: TGCGCCAGCAGTCAATCCCGGACGGGCGGAACAGATACGCAGTATTTT.

The chain carries TRBV27 and TRBJ2-7; 9 bases are shared with TRBD2. This CDR3 region has 15 residues. With 2 bases clipped from V and 5 bases from J, the junction kept 7 bases outside the gene matches. Germline V gene data show CDR1 as MNHEY and CDR2 as SMNVEV (reference sequence). As DNA, the CDR3 is TGTGCCAGCAGTTTAGTTTTAGCGGGAGCTGACGAGCAGTACTTC. This sequence encodes CASSLVLAGADEQYF.

The V gene is TRBV5-1, the J gene TRBJ2-7; D may be TRBD1 (7 bases). With 4 bases removed from V and 0 bases from J, the gap between germline ends came to 14 bases. CDR1 SGHRS and CDR2 YFSETQ come from the germline V gene. The CDR3 consists of 15 residues. The CDR3, as DNA: TGCGCCAGCAGCGCGGGACAGACGAGCTCCTACGAGCAGTACTTC. Protein product: CASSAGQTSSYEQYF.

A word on this clone: Additional DNA sequences in this sample encode the identical CDR3. This chain links TRBV4-1 with TRBJ2-2, with 7 bases aligning to TRBD1. Unmatched junction bases numbered 5, after V lost 2 bases and J lost 5 bases. Per germline, CDR1 MGHRA and CDR2 YSYEKL. This CDR3 comprises 15 residues. CDR3: CASSQRQGDTGELFF. CDR3 coding DNA: TGCGCCAGCAGCCAACGACAGGGAGATACCGGGGAGCTGTTTTTT.

The chain joins TRBV19 to TRBJ2-3; a possible D gene is TRBD1 (6 bases). The CDR3 extends over 15 amino acids. Trimming stripped 4 bases from V and 1 base from J, with 12 bases between. Germline V gene data show CDR1 as LNHDA and CDR2 as SQIVND (reference sequence). The CDR3 DNA reads TGTGCCAGTAGTACGACAGGTGGAGGCACAGATACGCAGTATTTT. This translates into CASSTTGGGTDTQYF.

The chain carries TRBV29-1 and TRBJ2-7, with TRBD1 matching 9 bases. After removal of 7 bases from V and 4 bases from J, the junction contained 8 bases not matched to a gene. Germline CDR1 SQVTM, CDR2 ANQGSEA. The CDR3 has 13 residues. The chain's CDR3 is CSAWTGDLYEQYF. DNA for the CDR3: TGCAGCGCCTGGACAGGGGATTTGTACGAGCAGTACTTC.

This chain's CDR3 is CASSAGDYGYTF. Here the CDR3 DNA reads TGTGCCAGCAGCGCAGGAGACTATGGCTACACCTTC. The V gene is TRBV7-9, the J gene TRBJ1-2; D remains ambiguous. The V gene's germline CDR1 is SEHNR and CDR2 FQNEAQ (reference sequence). The CDR3 contains 12 residues. V was pared by 5 bases and J by 3 bases, with 7 bases between.

The chain links TRBV6-1 to TRBJ1-1; D is undetermined. CDR3 length: 14 amino acids. The V end was cut by 6 bases, the J end by 2 bases, with 13 bases between. Germline V gives CDR1 MNHNS, CDR2 SASEGT. DNA for the CDR3: TGTGCCAGCAGACCGAAAACGATAAACACTGAAGCTTTCTTT. Residues: CASRPKTINTEAFF.